This T cell receptor beta chain was captured by sequencing in a study of blood T cells in healthy people across ages. The CDR3 runs to 16 residues. The germline V gene has CDR1 MNHEY and CDR2 SMNVEV (reference sequence). J lost 6 bases, V lost 4 bases, and 10 bases had no gene match. Combining a sample-barcoded 5' primer with a J-beta primer mix, a second PCR ran for roughly 7 to 12 cycles. TCRdb independently ran MiXCR on the 5' RACE reads; one entry per CDR3 protein. In the table there are around 1,600,000 distinct CDR3 sequences, 35% to 45% of which are singletons. Staff drew roughly 10 milliliters of peripheral blood from each donor. This clonotype turned up a few times.

Sequenced input: blood. This receptor was identified in a young woman in good health. The J gene is TRBJ2-1, the V gene TRBV27, with 9 positions matching TRBD2. The CDR3: CASSSWGRAGGNEQFF. The CDR3 nucleotides read TGTGCCAGCAGTTCCTGGGGACGAGCGGGAGGCAATGAGCAGTTCTTC.